This T cell receptor (beta chain) was sequenced during a study of cytomegalovirus exposure and HLA in healthy donors. Study-level points and caveats: Diagnosis of cytomegalovirus status made by the classifier reportedly showed high specificity and sensitivity. Earlier analysis found most TCR beta V segments productive about 87% or about 30% of the time.

Germline V gene lookup returns CDR1 SGHRS and CDR2 YFSETQ. The CDR3 runs 15 residues. J was trimmed by 4 bases and V by 4 bases; bases with no gene match: 4. PCR was performed using 60 Vbeta and 13 Jbeta primers. How the authors handled the data: There were about 80 million unique TCR beta chains by a later count, and approximately 11 million of them were shared. Libraries were prepared by immunoSEQ multiplex PCR; TCRdb keeps only in-frame clonotypes and omits some of them. The V and J calls and clone size come from that table; D and trimming were worked out from the DNA. Of around 200,000 clones listed, around 85% were seen once; the top ten hold approximately 2.1%. This clone was observed a few times. Its specificity is not known.

The origin of this receptor is a woman aged 45-60 years in good health and CMV-seronegative. Input material: PBMCs. This chain connects TRBV5-1 to TRBJ2-1; 11 bases are a match to TRBD2. CDR3 loop: CASSITSGGYNEQFF. CDR3 bases: TGCGCCAGCAGCATCACTAGCGGGGGTTACAATGAGCAGTTCTTC.